This T cell receptor (beta chain) was obtained from a study of T cell responses to AZD1222 COVID-19 vaccine. Using immunoSEQ multiplex PCR, the repertoire was profiled, and TCRdb retains in-frame clones only, with some absent. Found here are about 30,000 clones, 93% of them singletons; the top ten hold 8% to 9%. The sample here was peripheral blood, taken on day 0 of AZD1222 vaccination. The clonotype originates from an adult in good health.

The CDR3 region is CATSSQGRSGANVLTF. In nucleotides, the CDR3 is TGTGCCACCAGTTCACAGGGGAGGTCTGGGGCCAACGTCCTGACTTTC. The chain joins TRBV24-1 to TRBJ2-6, with a possible D match to TRBD1 (7 bases). CDR1 is KGHDR, CDR2 SFDVKD, per germline. This CDR3 region has 16 residues. Trimming took off 6 bases at V and 1 base at J, with 12 bases between the two ends.